These 13 T cell receptor beta chains came from one sample sequenced in a study of T cell changes during pregnancy in multiple sclerosis. Using immunoSEQ multiplex PCR, the repertoire was profiled, and TCRdb retains in-frame clones only, with some absent. Of more than 55,000 clones in the sample, approximately 94% are singletons; the top ten hold around 3.2%. Sequencing used CD8+ T cells from peripheral blood mononuclear cells, obtained in the third trimester of pregnancy. The receptors here all came from a female donor with multiple sclerosis, enrolled in a pregnancy study.

The chain combines TRBV6-5 with TRBJ2-7; 9 bases align to TRBD2. Per the germline V gene, CDR1 is MNHEY and CDR2 is SVGAGI. This CDR3 contains 15 residues. V gave up 6 bases and J gave up 0 bases; unmatched junction bases: 6. The CDR3, as DNA: TGTGCCAGCAGCCCCCTAGCGGGGAACTCCTACGAGCAGTACTTC. The encoded protein is CASSPLAGNSYEQYF.

J is TRBJ1-5 and V is TRBV15, with 9 bases aligning to TRBD1. V shed 5 bases and J 6 bases; nucleotides not matched to a gene: 14. CDR1 and CDR2 from the germline V gene are LNHNV and YYDKDF (reference sequence). The CDR3 totals 17 residues. The CDR3 bases are TGTGCCACCAGCCCCCGACCGGGACAGGGAGGACGTCAGCCCCAGCATTTT. Its protein product is CATSPRPGQGGRQPQHF.

The J gene is TRBJ2-1, the V gene TRBV5-1; D remains unclear. V was cut by 0 bases and J by 10 bases, with 8 bases left in between. The CDR3 length is 12 residues. CDR1 and CDR2 (germline): SGHRS, YFSETQ. CDR3 amino acids: CASSLDSLEQFF. The CDR3 coding sequence is TGCGCCAGCAGCTTGGATTCCCTAGAGCAGTTCTTC. Full variable domain (remainder filled in from reference TRBV5-1 and TRBJ2-1): KAGVTQTPRYLIKTRGQQVTLSCSPISGHRSVSWYQQTPGQGLQFLFEYFSETQRNKGNFPGRFSGRQFSNSRSEMNVSTLELGDSALYLCASSLDSLEQFFGPGTRLTVL.

The chain uses TRBV27 and TRBJ1-1; D unresolved. Per the germline V gene, CDR1 is MNHEY and CDR2 is SMNVEV (reference sequence). This CDR3 spans 15 amino acids. The germline V and J ends were trimmed by 6 bases and 1 base, with 15 bases remaining between them. The CDR3 loop is CASRWSEEGNTEAFF. The CDR3 DNA follows: TGTGCCAGCAGGTGGTCGGAGGAGGGGAACACTGAAGCTTTCTTT.

The rearrangement links TRBV9 to TRBJ2-5; D gene unclear. Trimming removed 3 bases at V and 5 bases at J, with 14 bases between. The germline V gene encodes CDR1 SGDLS and CDR2 YYNGEE. CDR3 size: 14 residues. The CDR3: CASSAPVGRETQYF. As DNA, the CDR3 is TGTGCCAGCAGCGCGCCCGTGGGCAGGGAGACCCAGTACTTC.

Notes on this clone: Other DNA sequences in the sample encode the same CDR3. The V gene is TRBV6-4, the J gene TRBJ2-1; 13 bases match TRBD2. The length of the CDR3 is 14 residues. With 4 bases clipped from V and 7 bases from J, the junction kept 1 base outside the gene matches. Germline CDR1 is MRHNA and CDR2 is SNTAGT. CDR3 DNA sequence: TGTGCCAGCAGTGGACTAGCGGGAGGAAATGAGCAGTTCTTC. It yields the protein CASSGLAGGNEQFF.

J is TRBJ2-3 and V is TRBV6-4, with D tentatively TRBD2 (5 bases). Looked up from germline, CDR1 is MRHNA and CDR2 is SNTAGT. V shed 0 bases and J shed 4 bases, with 14 bases lying between them. This CDR3 is 16 amino acids long. CDR3 amino acids: CASSDSLGEGPDTQYF. The CDR3 coding sequence is TGTGCCAGCAGTGACTCGCTCGGGGAAGGGCCAGATACGCAGTATTTT.

This sequence joins TRBV5-1 and TRBJ2-7; TRBD1 aligns across 11 bases. V was pared by 4 bases and J by 3 bases, with 3 bases of the junction left unmatched. The CDR3 spans 14 residues. The germline V gene has CDR1 SGHRS and CDR2 YFSETQ. DNA of the CDR3: TGCGCCAGCAGCGTTGGGACAGGGGGCTACGAGCAGTACTTC. It yields the protein CASSVGTGGYEQYF.

The V gene is TRBV5-1, the J gene TRBJ2-2; 8 positions agree with TRBD1. This CDR3 region has 16 residues. Germline V gives CDR1 SGHRS, CDR2 YFSETQ. Unmatched junction bases numbered 7, after V lost 1 base and J lost 5 bases. DNA for the CDR3: TGCGCCAGCAGCTTGACACAGGGGGGCGCTACCGGGGAGCTGTTTTTT. Translating it yields CASSLTQGGATGELFF.

The CDR3, as DNA: TGCGCCAGCAGCCAAAGGCTAGCGGGAGAGCTGGAAGATACGCAGTATTTT. Translated: CASSQRLAGELEDTQYF. The V call is TRBV4-3, the J call TRBJ2-3; 10 bases agree with TRBD2. After removal of 2 bases from V and 5 bases from J, the junction contained 10 bases not matched to a gene. Germline V gene sequence: CDR1 LGHNA, CDR2 YSLEER. This CDR3 is built from 17 residues.

The V call is TRBV19, the J call TRBJ2-2, with 9 bases that match TRBD2. The CDR3 is 13 residues long. Losses at the gene ends were 5 bases for V and 9 bases for J; bases not matched to a gene: 4. Germline loops: CDR1 LNHDA, CDR2 SQIVND (reference sequence). CDR3 sequence (DNA): TGTGCCAGTAGTGAGGGACTAGCCAGGGAGCTGTTTTTT. It translates to CASSEGLARELFF.

The V call is TRBV11-2, the J call TRBJ2-3; 10 positions agree with TRBD1. Per the germline V gene, CDR1 is SGHAT and CDR2 is FQNNGV. The CDR3 loop spans 12 amino acids. With 3 bases clipped from V and 14 bases from J, the junction kept 5 bases outside the gene matches. CDR3 nucleotide sequence: TGTGCCAGCAGCTTGACAGGGGGCTGGGGGTATTTT. Encoded protein: CASSLTGGWGYF.

The chain links TRBV4-2 to TRBJ1-1; D is unclear. The CDR3 runs 18 residues. Germline assignment: CDR1 LGHNA and CDR2 YNFKEQ. Trimming left V 0 bases short and J 0 bases short, with 17 bases between. CDR3 loop: CASSQDGVLTSMNTEAFF. The CDR3 DNA reads TGTGCCAGCAGCCAAGACGGGGTACTCACCTCTATGAACACTGAAGCTTTCTTT.